This TCR beta chain was captured in a study of graft-versus-host responses after intestinal transplantation. Study summary: All of the recipients had induction that used anti-thymocyte globulin, then tacrolimus and steroids for around three years.

TCRdb keeps only in-frame clones here, not all; method: immunoSEQ multiplex PCR. The table includes more than 65,000 clones, roughly 90% detected once. The V gene's germline CDR1 is MNHEY and CDR2 SMNVEV (reference sequence). This CDR3 spans 14 amino acids. Points on this clone: The antigen is undetermined. One end of the junction is discordant with germline, which a read error may explain. Different DNA sequences within this sample yield the same CDR3.

Points from the study as a whole: Researchers found peak circulating GvH clone levels linked to early post-transplant HvG declines.

The sequence came from a human donor who was the organ donor for an intestinal transplant. Sequenced here: unstimulated CD8+ T cells sorted from spleen or lymph node cells, sampled before transplant. The chain joins TRBV27 to TRBJ2-4; TRBD1 might be the D (6 bases). This chain's CDR3 is CASSLVRGLNIQYF. CDR3 nucleotide sequence: TGTGCGAGCAGTTTAGTTAGGGGGTTAAACATTCAGTACTTC.